This TCR beta chain was captured by sequencing in a study of shared clonotypes between healthy human individuals. Genomic DNA from each subset was divided evenly over several immunoSEQ plates. Clones were sequenced by immunoSEQ multiplex PCR, and TCRdb holds only the in-frame ones, with some missing. The sample records approximately 2,300,000 clones, just under 95% being singletons. V trimming: 0 bases; J trimming: 3 bases; junction bases outside the gene matches: 11. The V gene's germline CDR1 is SGDLS and CDR2 YYNGEE. CDR3 size: 18 residues. The sequenced sample consisted of naive CD4+ T cells from PBMCs. Documented subset: CD45RA+ positively selected. The sequence derives from a man aged 18 to 29 in good health. Some clones in this sample may be carry-over from other donors' samples. The V gene is TRBV9, the J gene TRBJ2-3, with 9 bases that match TRBD2. CDR3 loop: CASSVVGSGSLRTDTQYF. Here the CDR3 DNA reads TGTGCCAGCAGCGTAGTAGGTAGCGGGAGTTTGAGAACAGATACGCAGTATTTT.